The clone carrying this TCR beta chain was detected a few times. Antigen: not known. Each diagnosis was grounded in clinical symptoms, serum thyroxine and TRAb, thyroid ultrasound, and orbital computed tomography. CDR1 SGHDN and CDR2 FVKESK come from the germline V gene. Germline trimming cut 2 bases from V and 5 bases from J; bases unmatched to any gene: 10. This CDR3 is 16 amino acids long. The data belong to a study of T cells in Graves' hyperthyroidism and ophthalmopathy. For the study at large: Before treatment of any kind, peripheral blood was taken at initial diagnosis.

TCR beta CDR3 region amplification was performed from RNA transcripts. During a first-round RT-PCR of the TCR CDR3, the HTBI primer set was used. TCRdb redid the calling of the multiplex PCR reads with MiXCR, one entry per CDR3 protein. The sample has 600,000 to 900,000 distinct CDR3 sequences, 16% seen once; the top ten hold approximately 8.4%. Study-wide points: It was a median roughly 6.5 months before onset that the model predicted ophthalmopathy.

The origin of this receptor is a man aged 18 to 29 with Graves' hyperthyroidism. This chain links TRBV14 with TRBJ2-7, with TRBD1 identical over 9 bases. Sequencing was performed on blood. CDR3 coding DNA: TGTGCCAGCAGCCAAAAAGGACAGGGGCACCGGAACGAGCAGTACTTC. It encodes CASSQKGQGHRNEQYF.